This T cell receptor (beta chain) is from a study of cytomegalovirus exposure and HLA in healthy donors. Study-wide points: Across all donors, roughly uniform sequencing depth was an assumption of the presence/absence analyses. In a later analysis, at a false discovery rate of 0.05, about 17,000 TCR beta sequences matched HLA alleles.

In the case of this clone: Its antigen remains unknown.

CDR1 is WSHSY, CDR2 SAAADI, per germline. J gave up 4 bases and V 3 bases, and 14 bases lay outside the gene matches. CDR3 length equals 19 residues. It was with 60 Vbeta and 13 Jbeta primers that the PCR ran. Source study methods: It was a later analysis that counted about 80 million unique TCR beta chains, of which 9 million to 13 million were shared. The data were produced by immunoSEQ multiplex PCR, yet TCRdb's version contains in-frame clones alone and is incomplete. Clonal size and the V and J genes are those of that table, whereas D and trimming came from the DNA. The sample lists around 200,000 clones; about 88% were seen once.

The sample consisted of PBMCs. The sequence derives from a woman in her thirties in good health and CMV-seronegative. The chain combines TRBV10-2 with TRBJ2-1, with 11 bases that match TRBD2. The CDR3 DNA reads TGCGCCAGCAGTGACGGCCTCAGAAGAGCTAGCGGGGGGTACAATGAGCAGTTCTTC. This encodes CASSDGLRRASGGYNEQFF.